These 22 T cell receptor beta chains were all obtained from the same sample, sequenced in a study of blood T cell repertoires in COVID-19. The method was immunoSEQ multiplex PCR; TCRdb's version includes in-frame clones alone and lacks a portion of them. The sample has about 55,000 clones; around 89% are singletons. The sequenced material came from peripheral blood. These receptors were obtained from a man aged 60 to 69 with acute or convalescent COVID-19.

CDR3 sequence reads: CASSFGGPQHF. The CDR3 bases are TGTGCCAGCAGCTTTGGGGGCCCCCAGCATTTT. This chain joins TRBV7-2 and TRBJ1-5, with a possible D match to TRBD1 (6 bases). Per germline, CDR1 SGHTA and CDR2 FQGNSA. This CDR3 is 11 amino acids long. V was pared by 3 bases and J by 10 bases, with 7 bases between.

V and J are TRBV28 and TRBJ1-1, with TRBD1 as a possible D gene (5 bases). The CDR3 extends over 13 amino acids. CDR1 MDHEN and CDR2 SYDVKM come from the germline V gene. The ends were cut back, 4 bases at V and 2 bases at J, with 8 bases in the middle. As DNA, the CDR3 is TGTGCCAGCAGTTCAAGGGGCAACACTGAAGCTTTCTTT. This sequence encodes CASSSRGNTEAFF.

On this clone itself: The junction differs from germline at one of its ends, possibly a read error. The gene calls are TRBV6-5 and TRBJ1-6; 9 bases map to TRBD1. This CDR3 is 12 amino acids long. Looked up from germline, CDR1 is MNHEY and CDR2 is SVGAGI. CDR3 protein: CASRKRSDRGKF. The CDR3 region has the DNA TGTGCCAGCAGAAAACGGTCCGACAGGGGGAAGTTT.

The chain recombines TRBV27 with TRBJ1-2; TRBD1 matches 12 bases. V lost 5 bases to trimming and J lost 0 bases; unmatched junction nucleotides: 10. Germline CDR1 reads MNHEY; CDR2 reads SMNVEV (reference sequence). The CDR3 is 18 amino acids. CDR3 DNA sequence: TGTGCCAGCAGTCGACTCGGGACAGGGGGCTCTCCTAACTATGGCTACACCTTC. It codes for CASSRLGTGGSPNYGYTF.

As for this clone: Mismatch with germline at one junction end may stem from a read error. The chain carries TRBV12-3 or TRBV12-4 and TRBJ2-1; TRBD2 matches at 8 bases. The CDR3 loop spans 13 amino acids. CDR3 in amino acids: CASRLAGRDEQFF. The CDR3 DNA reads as TGTGCCAGCAGGTTAGCGGGGAGAGATGAGCAGTTCTTC.

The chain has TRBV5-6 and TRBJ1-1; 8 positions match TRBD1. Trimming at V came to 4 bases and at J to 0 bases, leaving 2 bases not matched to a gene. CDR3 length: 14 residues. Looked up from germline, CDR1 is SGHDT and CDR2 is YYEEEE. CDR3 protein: CASSRDRMNTEAFF. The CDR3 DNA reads TGTGCCAGCAGCCGGGACAGGATGAACACTGAAGCTTTCTTT.

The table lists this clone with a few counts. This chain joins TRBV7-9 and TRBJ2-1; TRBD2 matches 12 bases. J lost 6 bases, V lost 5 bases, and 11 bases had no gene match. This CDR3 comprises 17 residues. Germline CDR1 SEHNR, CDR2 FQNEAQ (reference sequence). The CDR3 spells CASSPAVGLAGFNEQFF. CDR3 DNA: TGTGCCAGCAGCCCCGCCGTCGGACTAGCGGGATTCAATGAGCAGTTCTTC.

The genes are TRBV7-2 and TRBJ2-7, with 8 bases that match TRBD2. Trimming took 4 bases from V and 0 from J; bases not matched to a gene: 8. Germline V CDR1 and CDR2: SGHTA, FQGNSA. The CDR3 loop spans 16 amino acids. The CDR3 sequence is CASSSDSGASSYEQYF. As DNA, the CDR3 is TGTGCCAGCAGCTCTGATAGCGGGGCCAGCTCCTACGAGCAGTACTTC. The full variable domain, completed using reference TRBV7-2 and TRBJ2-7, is GAGVSQSPSNKVTEKGKDVELRCDPISGHTALYWYRQSLGQGLEFLIYFQGNSAPDKSGLPSDRFSAERTGGSVSTLTIQRTQQEDSAVYLCASSSDSGASSYEQYFGPGTRLTVT.

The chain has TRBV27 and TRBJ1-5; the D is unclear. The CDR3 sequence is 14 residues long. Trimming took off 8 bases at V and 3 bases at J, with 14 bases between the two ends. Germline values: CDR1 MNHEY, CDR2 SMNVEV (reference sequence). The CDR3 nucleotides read TGTGCCAGCCGAAGAGGGCAGAACAATCAGCCCCAGCATTTT. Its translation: CASRRGQNNQPQHF.

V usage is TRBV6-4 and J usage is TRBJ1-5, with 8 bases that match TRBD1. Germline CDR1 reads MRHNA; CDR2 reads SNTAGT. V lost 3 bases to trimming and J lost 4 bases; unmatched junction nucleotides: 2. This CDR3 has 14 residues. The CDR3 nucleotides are TGTGCCAGCAGTGAAGGACAGGGAAATCAGCCCCAGCATTTT. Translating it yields CASSEGQGNQPQHF.

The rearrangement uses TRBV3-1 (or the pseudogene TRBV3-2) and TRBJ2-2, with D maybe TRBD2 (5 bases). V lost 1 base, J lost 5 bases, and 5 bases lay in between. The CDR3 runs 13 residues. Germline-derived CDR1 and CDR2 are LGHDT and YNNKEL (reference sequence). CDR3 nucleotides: TGTGCCAGCAGCCAAGGGAGGACCGGGGAGCTGTTTTTT. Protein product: CASSQGRTGELFF.

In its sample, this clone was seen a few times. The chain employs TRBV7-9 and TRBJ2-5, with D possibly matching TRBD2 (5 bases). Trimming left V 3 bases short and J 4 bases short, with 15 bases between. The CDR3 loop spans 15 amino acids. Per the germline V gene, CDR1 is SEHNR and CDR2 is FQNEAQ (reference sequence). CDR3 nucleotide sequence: TGTGCCAGCAGCTTCGGAGAGGGTTTGAGAGAGACCCAGTACTTC. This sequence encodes CASSFGEGLRETQYF.

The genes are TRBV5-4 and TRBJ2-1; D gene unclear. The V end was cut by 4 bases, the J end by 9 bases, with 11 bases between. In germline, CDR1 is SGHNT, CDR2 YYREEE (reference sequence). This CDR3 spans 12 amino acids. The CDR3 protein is CASSATPGEQFF. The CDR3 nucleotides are TGTGCCAGCAGCGCCACGCCGGGTGAGCAGTTCTTC.

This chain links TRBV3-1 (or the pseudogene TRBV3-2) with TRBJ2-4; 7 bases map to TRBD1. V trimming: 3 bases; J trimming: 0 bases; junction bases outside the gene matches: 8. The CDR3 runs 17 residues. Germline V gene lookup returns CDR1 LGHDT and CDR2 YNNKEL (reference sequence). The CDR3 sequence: CASSHLGTALAKNIQYF. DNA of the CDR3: TGTGCCAGCAGCCATTTAGGGACAGCACTAGCCAAAAACATTCAGTACTTC.

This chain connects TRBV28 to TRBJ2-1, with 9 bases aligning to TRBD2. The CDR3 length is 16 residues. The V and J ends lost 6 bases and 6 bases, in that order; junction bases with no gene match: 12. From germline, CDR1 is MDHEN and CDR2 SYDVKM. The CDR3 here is CASSSRVAGVINEQFF. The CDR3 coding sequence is TGTGCCAGCAGCTCCCGGGTAGCGGGAGTTATCAATGAGCAGTTCTTC.

The CDR3 sequence: CASSMVTGDTEAFF. The CDR3 DNA is TGTGCCAGCAGCATGGTGACAGGGGACACTGAAGCTTTCTTT. The rearrangement uses TRBV7-2 and TRBJ1-1; 8 bases agree with TRBD1. After removal of 5 bases from V and 3 bases from J, the junction contained 5 bases not matched to a gene. The CDR3 totals 14 residues. CDR1 SGHTA and CDR2 FQGNSA come from the germline V gene.

The CDR3 bases are TGTGCCAGCAGTTTCGGGGATGGCCAGCCCCAGCATTTT. It specifies CASSFGDGQPQHF. The rearrangement uses TRBV12-3 or TRBV12-4 and TRBJ1-5; unclear D gene. V dropped 3 bases and J dropped 7 bases, with 10 bases sitting between them. The CDR3 sequence is 13 residues long.

CDR3 in DNA: TGTGCCAGCAGCCCATCGACATTCACTGAAGCTTTCTTT. It encodes CASSPSTFTEAFF. The gene calls are TRBV9 and TRBJ1-1; the D is unclear. Trimming stripped 4 bases from V and 4 bases from J, with 11 bases between. There are 13 residues in the CDR3. Per the germline V gene, CDR1 is SGDLS and CDR2 is YYNGEE.

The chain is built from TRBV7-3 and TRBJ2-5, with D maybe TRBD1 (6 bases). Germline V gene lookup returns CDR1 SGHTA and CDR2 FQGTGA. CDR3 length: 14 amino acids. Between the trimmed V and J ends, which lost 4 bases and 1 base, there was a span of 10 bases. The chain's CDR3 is CASSSPGVQETQYF. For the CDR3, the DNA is TGTGCCAGCAGCTCCCCAGGGGTCCAAGAGACCCAGTACTTC.

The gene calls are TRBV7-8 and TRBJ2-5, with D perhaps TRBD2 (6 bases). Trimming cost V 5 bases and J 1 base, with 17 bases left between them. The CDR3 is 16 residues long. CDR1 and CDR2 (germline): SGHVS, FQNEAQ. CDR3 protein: CASSTAPTRRQETQYF. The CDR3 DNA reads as TGTGCCAGCAGCACCGCCCCGACTAGGCGCCAAGAGACCCAGTACTTC.

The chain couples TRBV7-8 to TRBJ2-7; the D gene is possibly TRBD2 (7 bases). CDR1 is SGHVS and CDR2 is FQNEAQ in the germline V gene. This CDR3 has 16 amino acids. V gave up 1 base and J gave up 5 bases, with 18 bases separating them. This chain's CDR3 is CASSLGGGRLRNEQYF. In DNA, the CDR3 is TGTGCCAGCAGCTTAGGCGGGGGCAGGTTAAGAAACGAGCAGTACTTC. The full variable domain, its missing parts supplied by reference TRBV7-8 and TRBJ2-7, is GAGVSQSPRYKVAKRGQDVALRCDPISGHVSLFWYQQALGQGPEFLTYFQNEAQLDKSGLPSDRFFAERPEGSVSTLKIQRTQQEDSAVYLCASSLGGGRLRNEQYFGPGTRLTVT.

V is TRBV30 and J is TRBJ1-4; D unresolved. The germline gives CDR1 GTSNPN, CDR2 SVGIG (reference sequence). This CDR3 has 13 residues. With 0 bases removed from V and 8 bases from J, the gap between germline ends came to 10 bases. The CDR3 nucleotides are TGTGCCTGGAGTGTCTTCGGAGGGGAAAAACTGTTTTTT. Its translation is CAWSVFGGEKLFF.